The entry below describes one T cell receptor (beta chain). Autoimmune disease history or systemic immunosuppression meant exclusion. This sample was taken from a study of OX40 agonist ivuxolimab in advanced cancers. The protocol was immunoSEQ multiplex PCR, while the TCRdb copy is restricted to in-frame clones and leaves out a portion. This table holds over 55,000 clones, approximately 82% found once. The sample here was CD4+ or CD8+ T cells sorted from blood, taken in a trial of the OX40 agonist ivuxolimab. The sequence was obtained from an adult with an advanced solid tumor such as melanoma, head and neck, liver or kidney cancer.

CDR3 residues: CASSWGEGTDNAKNIQYF. CDR3 bases: TGTGCCAGCAGCTGGGGAGAGGGGACAGACAATGCCAAAAACATTCAGTACTTC. The gene calls are TRBV5-8 and TRBJ2-4; 7 nucleotides match TRBD1. Germline V CDR1 and CDR2: SGHTS, YDEGEE. V was clipped by 3 bases and J by 1 base; unmatched bases: 13. This CDR3 region has 18 residues.